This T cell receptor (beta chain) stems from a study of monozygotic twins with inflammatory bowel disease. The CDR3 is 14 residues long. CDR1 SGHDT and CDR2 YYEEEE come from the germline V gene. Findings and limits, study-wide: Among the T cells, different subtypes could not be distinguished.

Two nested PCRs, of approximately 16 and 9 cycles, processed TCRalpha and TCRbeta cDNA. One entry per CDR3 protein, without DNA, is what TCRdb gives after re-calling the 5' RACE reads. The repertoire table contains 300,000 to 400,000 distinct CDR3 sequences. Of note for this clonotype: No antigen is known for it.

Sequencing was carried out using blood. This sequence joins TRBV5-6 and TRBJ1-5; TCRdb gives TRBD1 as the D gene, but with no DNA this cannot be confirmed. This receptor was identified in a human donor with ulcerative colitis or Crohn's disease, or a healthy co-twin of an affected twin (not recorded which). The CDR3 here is CASHRAGGNQPQHF.